Listed below are T cell receptor beta chains from one sample, sequenced in a study of shared clonotypes between healthy human individuals. Only in-frame clones appear in the TCRdb table, and some are missing; sequencing was by immunoSEQ multiplex PCR. The sample has about 1,500,000 clones, approximately 97% seen once. The sequencing sample was made of naive CD4+ T cells sorted from blood. These TCRs come from a man aged 30 to 45 in good health. Each CDR3 is given with its conserved first and last residue. A D gene is named only where the DNA matches it firmly. For some rows the clone size is stated as once, few or many, or as a class when expanded; others skip it.

CDR3aa | CDR3nt | d_gene | j_gene | abundance | v_gene
CASGNREKGYTF | TGTGCTAGTGGTAACAGGGAGAAAGGCTACACCTTC | . | TRBJ1-2 | . | TRBV12-5
CASSSLTGVNTEAFF | TGTGCCAGCAGTTCCTTGACAGGGGTGAACACTGAAGCTTTCTTT | TRBD1 | TRBJ1-1 | . | TRBV28
CASSILQGARGYTF | TGTGCCAGTAGTATCCTACAGGGGGCCCGAGGCTACACCTTC | TRBD1 | TRBJ1-2 | . | TRBV19
CSASPNNEQFF | TGCAGTGCTTCCCCAAACAATGAGCAGTTCTTC | . | TRBJ2-1 | . | TRBV20-1
CASSQDKYQPQHF | TGCGCCAGCAGCCAAGATAAGTATCAGCCCCAGCATTTT | . | TRBJ1-5 | . | TRBV4-3
CASSLGRGYTIYF | TGTGCCAGCAGCCTTGGCAGAGGTTACACCATATATTTT | . | TRBJ1-3 | once | TRBV7-4
CASSLTGSGIRLDEQFF | TGTGCCAGCAGCTTGACCGGTAGCGGGATCCGTCTCGATGAGCAGTTCTTC | TRBD2 | TRBJ2-1 | . | TRBV7-3
CASSEGVRYGYTF | TGTGCCAGCAGTGAGGGGGTGCGGTATGGCTACACCTTC | . | TRBJ1-2 | . | TRBV2
CASRGTSGIHEQYF | TGTGCCAGCAGGGGGACTAGCGGGATCCACGAGCAGTACTTC | TRBD2 | TRBJ2-7 | . | TRBV6-1
CASSLGGGSPDTQYF | TGTGCCAGCAGCTTAGGGGGCGGGAGCCCAGATACGCAGTATTTT | TRBD2 | TRBJ2-3 | . | TRBV7-9
CASSVAPQEYNEQFF | TGTGCCAGCAGCGTAGCACCACAGGAGTACAATGAGCAGTTCTTC | . | TRBJ2-1 | . | TRBV9
CASSPTGVPYEQYF | TGTGCCAGCAGCCCAACGGGAGTCCCCTACGAGCAGTACTTC | . | TRBJ2-7 | . | TRBV7-9
CASSDPMNLNTEAFF | TGTGCCAGCAGTGACCCCATGAACCTGAACACTGAAGCTTTCTTT | . | TRBJ1-1 | . | TRBV6-1
CASSLRTGRDPGNTIYF | TGTGCCAGCAGTTTACGGACAGGGAGGGACCCTGGAAACACCATATATTTT | TRBD1 | TRBJ1-3 | . | TRBV27
CASSQVGWRPGNTIYF | TGTGCCAGCAGCCAAGTGGGGTGGAGGCCTGGAAACACCATATATTTT | . | TRBJ1-3 | . | TRBV14
CASSPPSTDTQYF | TGTGCCAGCAGCCCTCCTAGCACAGATACGCAGTATTTT | . | TRBJ2-3 | . | TRBV7-3
CASSLGAGSSTDTQYF | TGTGCCAGCAGTTTAGGAGCGGGGTCTAGCACAGATACGCAGTATTTT | TRBD2 | TRBJ2-3 | . | TRBV27
CASSSLRLAGAGELFF | TGTGCCAGCAGTTCCTTACGACTAGCGGGAGCCGGGGAGCTGTTTTTT | TRBD2 | TRBJ2-2 | . | TRBV28
CASTEGATNEKLFF | TGTGCCAGCACCGAGGGGGCAACTAATGAAAAACTGTTTTTT | . | TRBJ1-4 | . | TRBV25-1
CAARSGTEAFF | TGTGCCGCACGATCTGGCACTGAAGCTTTCTTT | . | TRBJ1-1 | once | TRBV6-5
CASSSPTGSGANVLTF | TGTGCCAGCAGTTCCCCTACAGGGTCTGGGGCCAACGTCCTGACTTTC | . | TRBJ2-6 | . | TRBV28
CASSLDAFSTDTQYF | TGCGCCAGCAGCTTGGATGCGTTTAGCACAGATACGCAGTATTTT | . | TRBJ2-3 | . | TRBV5-1
CSVEDGTGNEYF | TGCAGCGTTGAAGATGGGACAGGAAACGAGTACTTC | TRBD1 | TRBJ2-7 | . | TRBV29-1